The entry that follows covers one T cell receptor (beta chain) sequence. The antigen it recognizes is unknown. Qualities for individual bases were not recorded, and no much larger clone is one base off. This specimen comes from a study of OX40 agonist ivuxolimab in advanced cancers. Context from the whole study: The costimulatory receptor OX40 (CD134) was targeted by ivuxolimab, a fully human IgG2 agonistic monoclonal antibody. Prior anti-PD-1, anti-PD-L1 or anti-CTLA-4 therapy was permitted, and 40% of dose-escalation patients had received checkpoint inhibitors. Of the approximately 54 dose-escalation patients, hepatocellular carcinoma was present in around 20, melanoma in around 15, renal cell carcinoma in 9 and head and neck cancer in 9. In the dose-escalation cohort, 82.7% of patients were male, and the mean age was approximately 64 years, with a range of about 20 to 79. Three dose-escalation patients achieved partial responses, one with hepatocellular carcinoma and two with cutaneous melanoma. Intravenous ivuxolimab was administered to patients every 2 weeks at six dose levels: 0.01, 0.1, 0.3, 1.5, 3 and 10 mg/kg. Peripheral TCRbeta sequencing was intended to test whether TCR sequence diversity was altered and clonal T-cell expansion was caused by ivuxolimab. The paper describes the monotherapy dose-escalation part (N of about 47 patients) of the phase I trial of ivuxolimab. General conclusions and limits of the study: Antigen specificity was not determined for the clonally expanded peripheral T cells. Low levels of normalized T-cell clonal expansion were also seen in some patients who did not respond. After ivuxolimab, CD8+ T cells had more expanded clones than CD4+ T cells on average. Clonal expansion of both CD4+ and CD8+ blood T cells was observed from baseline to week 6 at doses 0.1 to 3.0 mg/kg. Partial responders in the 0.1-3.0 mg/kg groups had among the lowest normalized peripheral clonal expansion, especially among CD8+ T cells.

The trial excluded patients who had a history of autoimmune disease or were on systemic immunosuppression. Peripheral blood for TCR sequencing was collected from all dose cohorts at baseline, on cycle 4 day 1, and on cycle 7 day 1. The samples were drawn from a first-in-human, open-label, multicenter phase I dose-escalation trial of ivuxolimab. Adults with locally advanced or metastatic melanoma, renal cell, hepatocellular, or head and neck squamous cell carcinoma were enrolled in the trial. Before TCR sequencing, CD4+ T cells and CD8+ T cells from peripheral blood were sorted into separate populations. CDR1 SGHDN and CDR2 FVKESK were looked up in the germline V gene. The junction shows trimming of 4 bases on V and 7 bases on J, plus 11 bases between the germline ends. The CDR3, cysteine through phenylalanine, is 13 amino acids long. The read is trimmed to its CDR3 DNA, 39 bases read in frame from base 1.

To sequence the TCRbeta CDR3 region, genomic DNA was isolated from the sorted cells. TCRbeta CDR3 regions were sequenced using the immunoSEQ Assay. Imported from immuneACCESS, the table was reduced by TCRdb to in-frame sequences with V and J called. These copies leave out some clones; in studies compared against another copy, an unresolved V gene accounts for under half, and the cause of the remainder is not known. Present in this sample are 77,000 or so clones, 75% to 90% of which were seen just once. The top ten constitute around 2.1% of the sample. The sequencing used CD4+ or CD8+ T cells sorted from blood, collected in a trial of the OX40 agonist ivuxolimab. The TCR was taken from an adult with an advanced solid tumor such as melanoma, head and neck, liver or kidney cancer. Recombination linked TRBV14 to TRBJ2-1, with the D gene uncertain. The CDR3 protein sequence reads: CASSLFLANEQFF. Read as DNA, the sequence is TGTGCCAGCAGCCTTTTTTTGGCTAATGAGCAGTTCTTC.